The 29 T cell receptor beta chains given below trace back to one sample, sequenced in a study of preoperative IRX-2 immunotherapy in early breast cancer. The method was immunoSEQ multiplex PCR; TCRdb's version includes in-frame clones alone and lacks a portion of them. The data show 34,000 or so clones, about four fifths seen once. Stated treatment: preoperative locoregional IRX-2 cytokine immunotherapy. The sample here was lymph node tissue, taken from a patient treated with IRX-2 immunotherapy. The source is a human donor with breast cancer.

V and J are TRBV5-1 and TRBJ2-2; D uncertain. Between the trimmed V and J ends, which lost 4 bases and 2 bases, there was a span of 9 bases. In germline, CDR1 is SGHRS, CDR2 YFSETQ. CDR3 size: 14 residues. The CDR3 coding sequence is TGCGCCAGCAGCACGGACCATAACACCGGGGAGCTGTTTTTT. Its translation is CASSTDHNTGELFF.

V and J are TRBV28 and TRBJ2-3; the D is unclear. V lost 3 bases to trimming and J lost 5 bases, with 12 bases between them. The germline CDR1 and CDR2 sequences are MDHEN and SYDVKM. The length of the CDR3 is 14 residues. The CDR3 sequence: CASSFPEIRDTQYF. The CDR3 DNA follows: TGTGCCAGCAGTTTTCCGGAGATTAGAGATACGCAGTATTTT.

A few counts support this clone. J is TRBJ2-2 and V is TRBV6-8, with D unclear. V gave up 5 bases and J gave up 1 base, with 8 bases separating them. The CDR3 covers 14 residues. Germline V gives CDR1 MNHGY, CDR2 SAAAGT. The CDR3 is CASSGQMNTGELFF. DNA of the CDR3: TGTGCCAGCAGTGGTCAGATGAACACCGGGGAGCTGTTTTTT.

V usage is TRBV6-8 and J usage is TRBJ2-3, with TRBD1 identical over 8 bases. The germline gives CDR1 MNHGY, CDR2 SAAAGT. V was clipped by 4 bases and J by 3 bases; unmatched bases: 6. There are 15 residues in the CDR3. CDR3 bases: TGTGCCAGCAGTTTGGACAGGGCTGGGACAGATACGCAGTATTTT. Protein: CASSLDRAGTDTQYF.

The chain is built from TRBV11-3 and TRBJ2-1; 7 bases are a match to TRBD1. The germline CDR1 and CDR2 sequences are SGHNT and YENEEA. The CDR3 spans 16 residues. J was trimmed by 7 bases and V by 4 bases; bases with no gene match: 13. This CDR3 reads CASSSGWGQSINEQFF. DNA of the CDR3: TGTGCCAGCAGCTCAGGGTGGGGACAGAGTATTAATGAGCAGTTCTTC.

The chain uses TRBV19 and TRBJ2-7, with D possibly TRBD2 on 5 matching bases. The CDR3 runs 14 residues. Germline lookup yields CDR1 LNHDA and CDR2 SQIVND (reference sequence). Trimming shortened V by 3 bases and J by 2 bases, and 11 bases separated the two germline ends. The CDR3 region has the DNA TGTGCCAGTAGTATCCGAGGAGGCCCCTACGAGCAGTACTTC. The encoded protein is CASSIRGGPYEQYF. Supplemented by reference TRBV19 and TRBJ2-7, the full variable domain reads DGGITQSPKYLFRKEGQNVTLSCEQNLNHDAMYWYRQDPGQGLRLIYYSQIVNDFQKGDIAEGYSVSREKKESFPLTVTSAQKNPTAFYLCASSIRGGPYEQYFGPGTRLTVT.

The chain combines TRBV25-1 with TRBJ1-6; TRBD1 agrees at 7 bases. From germline, CDR1 is MGHDK and CDR2 SYGVNS. This CDR3 spans 16 amino acids. Unmatched junction bases numbered 3, after V lost 4 bases and J lost 0 bases. The CDR3 loop reads CASSGDRSSYNSPLHF. The CDR3 DNA reads as TGTGCCAGCAGTGGGGACAGAAGCTCCTATAATTCACCCCTCCACTTT.

This clone was recorded once. The V and J genes are TRBV19 and TRBJ2-1; a possible D gene is TRBD1 (6 bases). Germline CDR1 LNHDA, CDR2 SQIVND (reference sequence). Trimming left V 8 bases short and J 10 bases short, with 15 bases between. CDR3 length: 12 residues. CDR3 residues: CASGAGAAEQFF. CDR3 coding DNA: TGTGCCAGTGGAGCAGGGGCCGCGGAGCAGTTCTTC.

The chain is built from TRBV25-1 and TRBJ2-6, with unresolved D. Germline V lookup: CDR1 MGHDK, CDR2 SYGVNS. This CDR3 has 15 residues. V lost 3 bases to trimming and J lost 5 bases, with 11 bases between them. The CDR3 DNA reads as TGTGCCAGCAGTGACCCTAGTCGGCGGGCCAACGTCCTGACTTTC. Amino acid sequence: CASSDPSRRANVLTF.

The J gene is TRBJ1-3, the V gene TRBV19, with D hard to call. This CDR3 contains 13 residues. Germline assignment: CDR1 LNHDA and CDR2 SQIVND (reference sequence). Trimming stripped 1 base from V and 4 bases from J, with 5 bases between. This CDR3 reads CASSIGSGNTIYF. DNA for the CDR3: TGTGCCAGTAGTATAGGGTCCGGAAACACCATATATTTT.

As regards this clone: This CDR3 is also generated by other DNA sequences in the sample. V gene TRBV18 combines with J gene TRBJ2-7; D ambiguous. CDR1 KGHSH and CDR2 LQKENI come from the germline V gene. The CDR3 sequence is 12 residues long. Deletions cut 3 bases from V and 4 bases from J, with 7 bases between. CDR3 bases: TGTGCCAGCTCACCCGGAACGTACGAGCAGTACTTC. This translates into CASSPGTYEQYF.

The chain links TRBV28 to TRBJ2-3, with D hard to call. The CDR3 length is 15 residues. V gave up 3 bases and J gave up 0 bases, with 10 bases separating them. The germline gives CDR1 MDHEN, CDR2 SYDVKM. The DNA of the CDR3 is TGTGCCAGCAGTTTTAAGTGGCCTAGCACAGATACGCAGTATTTT. Translated, it gives CASSFKWPSTDTQYF.

This clone was detected once. The chain joins TRBV19 to TRBJ2-7; 8 bases are shared with TRBD1. V lost 8 bases and J lost 3; bases outside the gene matches: 9. This CDR3 has 14 amino acids. The germline V gene has CDR1 LNHDA and CDR2 SQIVND (reference sequence). The DNA of the CDR3 is TGTGCCAGTTCGATCCGGGACAGGTACTACGAGCAGTACTTC. It translates to CASSIRDRYYEQYF.

The chain has TRBV7-7 and TRBJ1-5; 9 nucleotides align to TRBD1. V was pared by 5 bases and J by 3 bases, with 8 bases of the junction left unmatched. CDR3 size: 16 residues. Germline CDR1 and CDR2: SSHAT and FNYEAQ (reference sequence). In nucleotides, the CDR3 is TGTGCCAGCAGCCCGACAGGGGGGATAACCAATCAGCCCCAGCATTTT. Protein product: CASSPTGGITNQPQHF.

This clone was picked up a small number of times. The rearrangement joins TRBV11-3 to TRBJ1-2; the D gene is possibly TRBD1 (5 bases). V was clipped by 4 bases and J by 6 bases, with 15 bases between them. Germline V gives CDR1 SGHNT, CDR2 YENEEA. This CDR3 has 14 amino acids. This CDR3 reads CASSYGHWGDGYTF. Here the CDR3 DNA reads TGTGCCAGCAGCTATGGACATTGGGGGGATGGCTACACCTTC.

This clone has more than one count but fewer than ten. The V gene is TRBV15, the J gene TRBJ2-7, with TRBD2 identical over 7 bases. With 1 base clipped from V and 2 bases from J, the junction kept 5 bases outside the gene matches. Germline V gene sequence: CDR1 LNHNV, CDR2 YYDKDF (reference sequence). The CDR3 is 15 amino acids. The CDR3 nucleotides are TGTGCCACCAGCAGAGGGGGGGGACGCCCCTACGAGCAGTACTTC. Its translation is CATSRGGGRPYEQYF.

This chain connects TRBV28 to TRBJ2-7; possibly TRBD2 for D (6 bases). Germline lookup yields CDR1 MDHEN and CDR2 SYDVKM. V shed 5 bases and J shed 6 bases, with 17 bases lying between them. CDR3 length: 14 residues. The CDR3 DNA sequence: TGTGCCAGCAGTCGATCGGGAGTTTCATCCGAGCAGTACTTC. This gives the protein CASSRSGVSSEQYF.

V and J are TRBV6-8 and TRBJ2-1; 10 bases are shared with TRBD2. The CDR3 is 15 residues long. The V and J ends lost 6 bases and 3 bases, in that order; junction bases with no gene match: 5. CDR1 and CDR2 from the germline V gene are MNHGY and SAAAGT. The CDR3 loop reads CASSYGLADYNEQFF. CDR3 nucleotides: TGTGCCAGCAGCTATGGACTAGCGGACTACAATGAGCAGTTCTTC.

The CDR3 nucleotides read TGCAGCGTTGCGGGGGGGCCGGGTAATGAGCAGTTCTTC. Translating it yields CSVAGGPGNEQFF. The chain employs TRBV29-1 and TRBJ2-1; 8 nucleotides line up with TRBD2. V was pared by 4 bases and J by 7 bases, with 6 bases of the junction left unmatched. The germline gives CDR1 SQVTM, CDR2 ANQGSEA. This CDR3 has 13 residues.

The rearrangement uses TRBV7-5 and TRBJ2-5; the D segment call TRBD2 is taken from the table without a DNA check. TRBV7-5 is recorded as a pseudogene. This CDR3 has 14 residues. CDR3 in DNA: TGTGCCAGCAGCTACGGGGGAGGACAAGAGACCCAGTACTTC. It yields the protein CASSYGGGQETQYF.

The chain has TRBV14 and TRBJ1-2, with a tentative D call TRBD1 (6 bases). CDR3 length equals 15 residues. The germline V gene encodes CDR1 SGHDN and CDR2 FVKESK. Between the trimmed V and J ends, which lost 1 base and 8 bases, there was a span of 17 bases. The CDR3 region has the DNA TGTGCCAGCAGCCAAGCCCCCACGACAGGCTGGGGCTACACCTTC. It specifies CASSQAPTTGWGYTF.

The rearrangement uses TRBV6-4 and TRBJ2-6; D perhaps matches TRBD1 (5 bases). The CDR3 loop spans 18 amino acids. In germline, CDR1 is MRHNA, CDR2 SNTAGT. V was clipped by 7 bases and J by 0 bases, with 19 bases between them. CDR3: CASTTYRPKYSGANVLTF. The CDR3 bases are TGTGCCAGCACAACCTACAGGCCGAAGTACTCTGGGGCCAACGTCCTGACTTTC.

V and J are TRBV28 and TRBJ2-7; D ambiguous. CDR3 length: 14 amino acids. From germline, CDR1 is MDHEN and CDR2 SYDVKM. V gave up 3 bases and J gave up 0 bases, with 9 bases separating them. This chain's CDR3 is CASSLFELSYEQYF. As DNA, the CDR3 is TGTGCCAGCAGTTTGTTCGAGCTCTCCTACGAGCAGTACTTC. Supplemented by reference TRBV28 and TRBJ2-7, the full variable domain reads DVKVTQSSRYLVKRTGEKVFLECVQDMDHENMFWYRQDPGLGLRLIYFSYDVKMKEKGDIPEGYSVSREKKERFSLILESASTNQTSMYLCASSLFELSYEQYFGPGTRLTVT.

The rearrangement links TRBV14 to TRBJ2-1; D unresolved. Germline CDR1 is SGHDN and CDR2 is FVKESK. With 10 bases removed from V and 6 bases from J, the gap between germline ends came to 16 bases. The CDR3 totals 13 residues. The CDR3 DNA sequence: TGTGCCAACAACCAATTTGATCTCAATGAGCAGTTCTTC. It specifies CANNQFDLNEQFF. The full variable domain, rest sourced from reference TRBV14 and TRBJ2-1, is EAGVTQFPSHSVIEKGQTVTLRCDPISGHDNLYWYRRVMGKEIKFLLHFVKESKQDESGMPNNRFLAERTGGTYSTLKVQPAELEDSGVYFCANNQFDLNEQFFGPGTRLTVL.

The chain is built from TRBV6-8 and TRBJ1-1, with 7 bases fitting TRBD1. The germline V gene encodes CDR1 MNHGY and CDR2 SAAAGT. The junction had 8 bases not matched to a gene; V was cut back by 5 bases and J by 2 bases. CDR3 length equals 15 residues. CDR3 sequence reads: CASSMSWTGNTEAFF. Here the CDR3 DNA reads TGTGCCAGCAGTATGTCATGGACAGGCAACACTGAAGCTTTCTTT.

The rearrangement uses TRBV7-6 and TRBJ2-2, with 7 positions matching TRBD2. The CDR3 runs to 18 residues. The V segment lost 8 bases and the J segment 4 bases; nucleotides outside the gene matches: 19. CDR1 and CDR2 from the germline V gene are SGHVS and FNYEAQ. The CDR3 nucleotides are TGTGCCAGCCGTGAGGAGGGAGGGTCGGGGCGTAGCACCGGGGAGCTGTTTTTT. This encodes CASREEGGSGRSTGELFF.

This sequence joins TRBV29-1 and TRBJ2-7; D perhaps matches TRBD1 (5 bases). V lost 3 bases and J lost 1, with 10 bases in between. The V gene's germline CDR1 is SQVTM and CDR2 ANQGSEA. The CDR3 extends over 13 amino acids. The CDR3 loop is CSVDRAGSYEQYF. CDR3 sequence (DNA): TGCAGCGTTGACAGGGCAGGGTCCTACGAGCAGTACTTC.

The chain combines TRBV18 with TRBJ2-1; 10 bases match TRBD2. Germline-derived CDR1 and CDR2 are KGHSH and LQKENI. This CDR3 contains 17 residues. Germline trimming cut 2 bases from V and 6 bases from J; bases unmatched to any gene: 10. CDR3 sequence: CASSPGLAGGLVNEQFF. The CDR3 DNA is TGTGCCAGCTCACCAGGATTAGCGGGGGGCCTAGTCAATGAGCAGTTCTTC.

This chain connects TRBV10-1 to TRBJ2-7, with 9 bases fitting TRBD2. The ends lost 4 bases at V and 2 bases at J; junction bases unmatched: 12. Germline V gene lookup returns CDR1 WNHNN and CDR2 SYGVQD (reference sequence). This CDR3 has 17 residues. This CDR3 reads CASSVGLAGSPPYEQYF. In nucleotides, the CDR3 is TGCGCCAGCAGTGTAGGGCTAGCGGGATCCCCCCCCTACGAGCAGTACTTC.